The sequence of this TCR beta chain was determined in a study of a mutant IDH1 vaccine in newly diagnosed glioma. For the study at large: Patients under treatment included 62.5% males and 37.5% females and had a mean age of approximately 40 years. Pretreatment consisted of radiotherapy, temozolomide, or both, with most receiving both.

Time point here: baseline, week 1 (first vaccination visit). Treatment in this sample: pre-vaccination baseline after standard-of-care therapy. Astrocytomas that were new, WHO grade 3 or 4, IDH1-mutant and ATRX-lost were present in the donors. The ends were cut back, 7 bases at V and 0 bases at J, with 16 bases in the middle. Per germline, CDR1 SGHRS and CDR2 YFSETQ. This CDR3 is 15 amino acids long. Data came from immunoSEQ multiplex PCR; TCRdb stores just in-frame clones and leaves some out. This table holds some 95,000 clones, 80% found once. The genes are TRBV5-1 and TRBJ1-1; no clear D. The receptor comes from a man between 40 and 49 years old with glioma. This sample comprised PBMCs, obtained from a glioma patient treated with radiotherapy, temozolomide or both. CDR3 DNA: TGCGCCAGCTCCTCTTTCGGGCCGATGAACACTGAAGCTTTCTTT. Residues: CASSSFGPMNTEAFF. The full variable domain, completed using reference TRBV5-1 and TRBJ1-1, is KAGVTQTPRYLIKTRGQQVTLSCSPISGHRSVSWYQQTPGQGLQFLFEYFSETQRNKGNFPGRFSGRQFSNSRSEMNVSTLELGDSALYLCASSSFGPMNTEAFFGQGTRLTVV.